The 6 T cell receptor beta chains below were found in one sample sequenced in a study of CD8+CD57+ T cells in acquired aplastic anemia (dated by TCRdb to the late 2010s). Sequencing relied on an Illumina HiSeq 2000. TCR beta VDJ combination and CDR3 sequence profiling used genomic DNA as the template. TCRdb handled the public reads itself, with Q25 trimming in fastp and clone calling in MiXCR, and kept productive beta chains. CDR3 protein duplicates are merged, each entry listing the most common genes and DNA. The sample yields hundreds of thousands of distinct CDR3 sequences; roughly 68% were counted once. 3.5% to 4.5% of the sample is held by the ten biggest clonotypes. The sequenced sample consisted of sorted CD4+, CD8+, or CD8+CD57+ T cells (not recorded which) from PBMCs. These receptors came from a human donor in good health, serving as a control.

Concerning this clonotype itself: Possible read error: a much larger clone is one base away. The rearrangement uses TRBV7-2 and TRBJ1-1, with TRBD1 identical over 9 bases. The CDR3 runs to 14 residues. CDR1 SGHTA and CDR2 FQGNSA come from the germline V gene. CDR3 nucleotide sequence: TGTGCCAGCATCAAGACAGGGGGAGGAACTGAAGCTTTGTTT. Its translation: CASIKTGGGTEALF. Drawing the rest from reference TRBV7-2 and TRBJ1-1, the complete variable domain is GAGVSQSPSNKVTEKGKDVELRCDPISGHTALYWYRQSLGQGLEFLIYFQGNSAPDKSGLPSDRFSAERTGGSVSTLTIQRTQQEDSAVYLCASIKTGGGTEALFGQGTRLTVV.

A note on this clonotype: The conserved phenylalanine or tryptophan is not found at the CDR3 terminus, so this likely reflects a read error. The DNA is omitted, as the CDR3 cannot be located on it reliably, and the CDR3 follows TCRdb's listing. The chain is built from TRBV20-1 and TRBJ2-2; the DNA was not compared with TRBD1, the D call given in the table. The germline gives CDR1 DFQATT, CDR2 SNEGSKA (reference sequence). Including both end residues, the CDR3 is 9 amino acids long. The CDR3: CSARARTGS.

About this clonotype: Lacking the conserved final phenylalanine or tryptophan, this CDR3 likely reflects a read error. The DNA is omitted, as the CDR3 cannot be located on it reliably, and the CDR3 follows TCRdb's listing. This chain joins TRBV19 and TRBJ2-7; the table's D call, TRBD2, was not checked against the DNA. The CDR3 is 13 residues long, ends included. CDR1 is LNHDA and CDR2 is SQIVND in the germline V gene (reference sequence). The CDR3: CASSQASAYEPQH.

V is TRBV7-8 and J is TRBJ2-7; D unresolved. Deletions cut 6 bases from V and 12 bases from J, with 18 bases between. Germline V gene lookup returns CDR1 SGHVS and CDR2 FQNEAQ. The CDR3 contains 12 residues. This CDR3 reads CASSMGNGVLYF. Here the CDR3 DNA reads TGTGCCAGCAGTATGGGCAATGGGGTTCTGTACTTC.

The chain combines TRBV5-8 with TRBJ1-1; D unclear. CDR3 length: 14 residues. Deletions cut 2 bases from V and 3 bases from J, with 11 bases between. CDR1 and CDR2 from the germline V gene are SGHTS and YDEGEE. The CDR3 sequence: CASSLGLEHTEAFF. The CDR3 DNA reads as TGTGCCAGCAGCTTAGGGCTAGAGCACACTGAAGCTTTCTTT.

This rearrangement joins TRBV10-3 to TRBJ2-3; D is perhaps TRBD1 (5 bases). The CDR3 is made up of 15 amino acids. The germline V gene has CDR1 ENHRY and CDR2 SYGVKD. Trimming stripped 2 bases from V and 6 bases from J, with 15 bases between. The CDR3 bases are TGTGCCATCAGTGAGCCGATGCAGGGCTTGGATACGCAGTATTTT. This sequence encodes CAISEPMQGLDTQYF.